The 21 T cell receptor beta chains below all came from one sample that was sequenced in a study of blood T cell repertoires in COVID-19. Repertoires were generated with immunoSEQ multiplex PCR, while TCRdb's copy carries only in-frame clones and drops some. Among around 160,000 clones listed, approximately 91% were seen once. Material for sequencing was peripheral blood. Every receptor here comes from a man younger than 35 with acute or convalescent COVID-19.

The chain has TRBV6-5 and TRBJ1-3; the match to TRBD1 covers 10 bases. Looked up from germline, CDR1 is MNHEY and CDR2 is SVGAGI. V lost 0 bases and J lost 4; bases outside the gene matches: 3. This CDR3 contains 16 residues. The CDR3 region has the DNA TGTGCCAGCAGTTACTCGGGGACAGGGGCCGGAAACACCATATATTTT. Its protein product is CASSYSGTGAGNTIYF.

This CDR3 reads CASRSGTGTTIDGYTF. CDR3 DNA: TGTGCCAGCAGATCGGGGACAGGCACAACTATAGATGGCTACACCTTC. The V call is TRBV27, the J call TRBJ1-2; 8 bases fit TRBD1. This CDR3 comprises 16 residues. Germline V gene sequence: CDR1 MNHEY, CDR2 SMNVEV (reference sequence). V shed 6 bases and J 6 bases; nucleotides not matched to a gene: 15.

The J gene is TRBJ1-4, the V gene TRBV18; no definite D call. V was trimmed by 2 bases and J by 7 bases, leaving 26 bases between them. The CDR3 is 19 residues long. Germline V lookup: CDR1 KGHSH, CDR2 LQKENI. CDR3 in amino acids: CASSPRLLEGLMGGEKLFF. CDR3 bases: TGTGCCAGCTCACCAAGACTTTTGGAGGGCCTAATGGGAGGTGAAAAACTGTTTTTT.

The CDR3 loop reads CASRLALNTEAFF. The CDR3 DNA reads as TGTGCCAGCAGACTAGCTTTGAACACTGAAGCTTTCTTT. The chain links TRBV14 to TRBJ1-1; D gene uncertain. The CDR3 is made up of 13 amino acids. Germline V lookup: CDR1 SGHDN, CDR2 FVKESK. With 6 bases removed from V and 0 bases from J, the gap between germline ends came to 8 bases.

The gene calls are TRBV15 and TRBJ2-2; no firm D call. V lost 1 base and J lost 7, with 13 bases in between. The CDR3 has 15 residues. Germline assignment: CDR1 LNHNV and CDR2 YYDKDF (reference sequence). DNA for the CDR3: TGTGCCACCAGCAGAGCCTCTAGGAGATACGGGGAGCTGTTTTTT. Amino acids: CATSRASRRYGELFF.

This clone has more than one count but fewer than ten. The CDR3 coding sequence is TGTGCCATCAGTGACAGGGACAGGGTGAGGACTGAAGCTTTCTTT. Translating gives CAISDRDRVRTEAFF. This sequence joins TRBV10-3 and TRBJ1-1; 9 bases align to TRBD1. Germline V gives CDR1 ENHRY, CDR2 SYGVKD. V dropped 3 bases and J dropped 5; count of bases not matched to a gene: 7. The CDR3 length is 15 residues.

The gene calls are TRBV7-2 and TRBJ1-2; the match to TRBD1 covers 7 bases. V dropped 1 base and J dropped 4; count of bases not matched to a gene: 6. This CDR3 spans 15 amino acids. In germline, CDR1 is SGHTA, CDR2 FQGNSA. The CDR3 DNA reads TGTGCCAGCAGCTTAGGACAGGGAGTTGGCTATGGCTACACCTTC. It is translated as CASSLGQGVGYGYTF. Complete variable domain (other parts from reference TRBV7-2 and TRBJ1-2): GAGVSQSPSNKVTEKGKDVELRCDPISGHTALYWYRQSLGQGLEFLIYFQGNSAPDKSGLPSDRFSAERTGGSVSTLTIQRTQQEDSAVYLCASSLGQGVGYGYTFGSGTRLTVV.

The CDR3 spells CASGQENEKLFF. The DNA for the CDR3 is TGTGCCAGCGGACAGGAGAATGAAAAACTGTTTTTT. V usage is TRBV6-5 and J usage is TRBJ1-4, with 7 positions matching TRBD1. Trimming removed 8 bases from V and 5 bases from J; junction bases left unmatched: 2. The CDR3 is made up of 12 amino acids. Germline V CDR1 and CDR2: MNHEY, SVGAGI.

V gene TRBV19 combines with J gene TRBJ1-4; TRBD1 agrees at 8 bases. Unmatched junction bases numbered 9, after V lost 8 bases and J lost 10 bases. The germline CDR1 and CDR2 sequences are LNHDA and SQIVND (reference sequence). CDR3 length equals 13 residues. CDR3 residues: CASLQGASRKLFF. CDR3 DNA sequence: TGTGCCAGTTTGCAGGGGGCGTCGCGAAAACTGTTTTTT. Together with reference TRBV19 and TRBJ1-4, the CDR3 gives the full variable domain: DGGITQSPKYLFRKEGQNVTLSCEQNLNHDAMYWYRQDPGQGLRLIYYSQIVNDFQKGDIAEGYSVSREKKESFPLTVTSAQKNPTAFYLCASLQGASRKLFFGSGTQLSVL.

This chain joins TRBV19 and TRBJ2-1, with D maybe TRBD2 (6 bases). The CDR3 is 16 amino acids. V lost 2 bases, J lost 5 bases, and 16 bases lay in between. The germline gives CDR1 LNHDA, CDR2 SQIVND (reference sequence). CDR3 protein: CASSISGGDLNNEQFF. The DNA for the CDR3 is TGTGCCAGTAGTATATCTGGCGGGGACCTGAACAATGAGCAGTTCTTC.

This clone turned up a few times. The gene calls are TRBV25-1 and TRBJ2-1, with 13 bases lining up with TRBD2. The CDR3 runs 18 residues. J gave up 9 bases and V 2 bases, and 13 bases lay outside the gene matches. Germline V gene lookup returns CDR1 MGHDK and CDR2 SYGVNS. The DNA of the CDR3 is TGTGCCAGCAGTGAAGCTAAACTAGCGGGAGGGCCGCGGGGTGAGCAGTTCTTC. This codes for CASSEAKLAGGPRGEQFF.

This clone was seen once. This sequence joins TRBV6-6 and TRBJ1-2; D is uncertain. V lost 6 bases to trimming and J lost 8 bases, with 22 bases between them. CDR3 length equals 15 residues. CDR1 and CDR2 from the germline V gene are MNHNY and SVGAGI (reference sequence). In nucleotides, the CDR3 is TGTGCCAGCAGCCCCGTGGACCGGGGAAAATCGGGCTACACCTTC. Encoded protein: CASSPVDRGKSGYTF.

The chain joins TRBV5-5 to TRBJ2-3; 11 positions agree with TRBD2. CDR1 is SGHKS and CDR2 is YYEKEE in the germline V gene (reference sequence). V gave up 4 bases and J gave up 2 bases; unmatched junction bases: 15. The CDR3 has 19 amino acids. The CDR3 nucleotides read TGTGCCAGCAGCCCGGGAGGCTATAGCGGGAGGGCCTTCACAGATACGCAGTATTTT. Translation gives CASSPGGYSGRAFTDTQYF.

V is TRBV2 and J is TRBJ2-7; 8 bases agree with TRBD1. The CDR3 extends over 12 amino acids. V lost 8 bases and J lost 12; bases outside the gene matches: 12. The germline gives CDR1 SNHLY, CDR2 FYNNEI. CDR3 in amino acids: CASQTGEYPRYF. In DNA, the CDR3 is TGTGCCAGCCAGACAGGGGAATATCCTCGGTACTTC.

V usage is TRBV5-1 and J usage is TRBJ1-1; D might be TRBD1 (6 bases). CDR1 and CDR2 (germline): SGHRS, YFSETQ. The germline V and J ends were trimmed by 0 bases and 2 bases, with 14 bases remaining between them. The CDR3 has 16 residues. CDR3 bases: TGCGCCAGCAGCTTGGGTCCAGGGGTAGGTAACACTGAAGCTTTCTTT. Amino acid sequence: CASSLGPGVGNTEAFF.

This clone was counted between two and nine times. The chain joins TRBV5-1 to TRBJ1-1, with TRBD1 matching 9 bases. The V segment lost 1 base and the J segment 7 bases; nucleotides outside the gene matches: 14. CDR1 and CDR2 from the germline V gene are SGHRS and YFSETQ. This CDR3 contains 17 residues. The CDR3 DNA follows: TGCGCCAGCAGCTTGCAGGAGACGACAGGGGGAGTGGGTGAAGCTTTCTTT. Protein sequence: CASSLQETTGGVGEAFF.

This rearrangement joins TRBV27 to TRBJ2-7; D is undetermined. Trimming stripped 6 bases from V and 1 base from J, with 10 bases between. The CDR3 extends over 13 amino acids. Germline values: CDR1 MNHEY, CDR2 SMNVEV (reference sequence). The CDR3 reads CASRLSGSYEQYF. CDR3 coding DNA: TGTGCCAGCAGGCTTTCAGGTTCCTACGAGCAGTACTTC.

The CDR3 DNA reads as TGTGCCACCAGCACGGGTAGCGAGCACACAGATACGCAGTATTTT. Translation: CATSTGSEHTDTQYF. V usage is TRBV15 and J usage is TRBJ2-3, with D perhaps TRBD2 (5 bases). Germline-derived CDR1 and CDR2 are LNHNV and YYDKDF (reference sequence). The CDR3 contains 15 residues. Between the trimmed V and J ends, which lost 4 bases and 2 bases, there was a span of 13 bases.

The rearrangement links TRBV24-1 to TRBJ2-2; D perhaps matches TRBD1 (5 bases). CDR1 and CDR2 (germline): KGHDR, SFDVKD. V lost 5 bases and J lost 0, with 9 bases in between. CDR3 length: 15 amino acids. For the CDR3, the DNA is TGTGCCACCAGTGCCGCGGACACGAACACCGGGGAGCTGTTTTTT. Translating it yields CATSAADTNTGELFF.

This clone occurred a few times. The chain is built from TRBV4-1 and TRBJ1-2; 7 bases agree with TRBD1. CDR3 length: 15 residues. V lost 4 bases to trimming and J lost 3 bases; unmatched junction nucleotides: 8. Germline V CDR1 and CDR2: MGHRA, YSYEKL. The chain's CDR3 is CASSRTGQVDYGYTF. The CDR3 nucleotides are TGCGCCAGCAGCCGGACCGGACAGGTCGACTATGGCTACACCTTC.

The DNA of the CDR3 is TGCGCCAGCAGAGGGACTAGCGGATACAATGAGCAGTTCTTC. Residues: CASRGTSGYNEQFF. V is TRBV5-1 and J is TRBJ2-1, with 11 bases fitting TRBD2. CDR3 length equals 14 residues. Trimming at V came to 5 bases and at J to 4 bases, leaving 2 bases not matched to a gene. In germline, CDR1 is SGHRS, CDR2 YFSETQ. Supplemented by reference TRBV5-1 and TRBJ2-1, the full variable domain reads KAGVTQTPRYLIKTRGQQVTLSCSPISGHRSVSWYQQTPGQGLQFLFEYFSETQRNKGNFPGRFSGRQFSNSRSEMNVSTLELGDSALYLCASRGTSGYNEQFFGPGTRLTVL.